This T cell receptor (beta chain) was observed in a study of T cell responses to AZD1222 COVID-19 vaccine. Study-wide findings and caveats: Repertoire sampling occurred only after the peak T cell response.

Method: immunoSEQ multiplex PCR; TCRdb's copy keeps in-frame clones and lacks some. The sample holds about 140,000 clones. Notes on this clone: Its antigen is currently unknown.

Germline V CDR1 and CDR2: MNHEY, SVGAGI. The V and J ends lost 7 bases and 4 bases, in that order; junction bases with no gene match: 12. This CDR3 has 15 amino acids. The sequencing input was peripheral blood. This clonotype was sampled from an adult in good health. This chain connects TRBV6-5 to TRBJ1-2; 7 bases are shared with TRBD1. The CDR3 loop is CASIPSPQGTYGYTF. The CDR3 DNA sequence: TGTGCCAGCATCCCGAGTCCACAGGGGACCTATGGCTACACCTTC.